The 16 T cell receptor beta chains in this list originate from one sample, sequenced in a study of human T cells and chemical hapten exposure. Time point: patch test 1, 2 weeks after DPC sensitization. Treatment meaning: therapeutic diphenylcyclopropenone sensitization with weekly scalp DPC. TCRdb redid the calling of the RACE reads with MiXCR, one entry per CDR3 protein. The data contain some 91,000 distinct CDR3 sequences, roughly 12% of them seen just once; the ten biggest clones take up 2.1%. The sequenced sample was whole blood, obtained in connection with sensitization to the hapten diphenylcyclopropenone (DPC). The receptors were sampled from a woman aged 40 to 55 with alopecia areata. Some clones in this sample may be carry-over from other donors' samples.

A few counts support this clonotype. CDR3 protein: CASSLVARDTDTQYF. For the CDR3, the DNA is TGTGCCAGCAGCTTAGTGGCCAGGGACACAGATACGCAGTATTTT. J is TRBJ2-3 and V is TRBV7-2, with D possibly TRBD1 on 5 matching bases. The CDR3 consists of 15 residues. Per germline, CDR1 SGHTA and CDR2 FQGNSA. V dropped 1 base and J dropped 2 bases, with 10 bases sitting between them.

This clonotype was seen many times. In nucleotides, the CDR3 is TGCGCCAGCAGCCAAGTTGGTGACACCTACGAGCAGTACTTC. This sequence encodes CASSQVGDTYEQYF. The chain has TRBV4-3 and TRBJ2-7; D gene uncertain. The CDR3 is 14 amino acids. Germline loops: CDR1 LGHNA, CDR2 YSLEER. V shed 1 base and J shed 2 bases, with 9 bases lying between them.

In its sample, this clonotype was seen a few times. The chain joins TRBV18 to TRBJ2-5, with TRBD1 matching over 9 bases. The CDR3 runs 13 residues. From germline, CDR1 is KGHSH and CDR2 LQKENI. V dropped 5 bases and J dropped 4; count of bases not matched to a gene: 2. CDR3 region: CASSKDRGETQYF. The CDR3 nucleotides read TGTGCCAGCTCAAAGGACAGGGGAGAGACCCAGTACTTC.

There are many counts of this clonotype. The V gene is TRBV6-2 or TRBV6-3, the J gene TRBJ2-3, with 9 bases matching TRBD1. V trimming: 7 bases; J trimming: 2 bases; junction bases outside the gene matches: 13. Germline CDR1 MNHEY, CDR2 SVGEGT. There are 17 residues in the CDR3. For the CDR3, the DNA is TGTGCCAGCACCCTCTACCCGGGACAGGGATTCACAGATACGCAGTATTTT. Protein product: CASTLYPGQGFTDTQYF.

The chain has TRBV19 and TRBJ1-5; a possible D gene is TRBD1 (6 bases). Trimming left V 5 bases short and J 5 bases short, with 13 bases between. This CDR3 spans 14 amino acids. Germline V gene lookup returns CDR1 LNHDA and CDR2 SQIVND (reference sequence). The CDR3 coding sequence is TGTGCCAGTAGTGAGGGGGGGCCCGATCAGCCCCAGCATTTT. Encoded protein: CASSEGGPDQPQHF.

The sample holds many counts of this clonotype. V usage is TRBV11-2 and J usage is TRBJ2-5, with 7 bases identical to TRBD1. The V gene's germline CDR1 is SGHAT and CDR2 FQNNGV. The CDR3 is 16 residues long. The J segment lost 7 bases and the V segment lost 3 bases, leaving 14 bases of the junction unmatched. The CDR3 protein is CASSLRRDSLYGTQYF. In DNA, the CDR3 is TGTGCCAGCAGCTTGAGACGGGACAGCCTCTACGGGACCCAGTACTTC.

The chain recombines TRBV5-1 with TRBJ2-1, with TRBD1 as a possible D gene (5 bases). Germline lookup yields CDR1 SGHRS and CDR2 YFSETQ. The CDR3 totals 15 residues. V lost 3 bases, J lost 2 bases, and 12 bases lay in between. The CDR3 spells CASSSRVTPYNEQFF. In DNA form, the CDR3 reads TGCGCCAGCAGCTCCAGGGTAACCCCCTACAATGAGCAGTTCTTC.

This clonotype was observed many times. The chain carries TRBV9 and TRBJ2-1, with D perhaps TRBD2 (6 bases). Germline V gene sequence: CDR1 SGDLS, CDR2 YYNGEE. This CDR3 comprises 13 residues. Trimming took off 0 bases at V and 5 bases at J, with 6 bases between the two ends. CDR3 residues: CASSVGGNNEQFF. The CDR3 nucleotides are TGTGCCAGCAGCGTAGGCGGGAACAATGAGCAGTTCTTC.

This clonotype has just a few counts. This chain joins TRBV28 and TRBJ1-1; D uncertain. The V end lost 9 bases, the J end lost 6 bases, and 23 bases lay between the germline ends. Germline CDR1 reads MDHEN; CDR2 reads SYDVKM. CDR3 size: 15 residues. The CDR3 sequence is CASRGLISYIAEAFF. The CDR3 DNA reads as TGTGCCAGTCGAGGCCTGATCTCGTATATCGCTGAAGCTTTCTTT.

This clonotype has ten or more counts. The gene calls are TRBV7-6 and TRBJ2-1; 12 bases map to TRBD2. The CDR3 contains 15 residues. Germline-derived CDR1 and CDR2 are SGHVS and FNYEAQ. Germline trimming cut 5 bases from V and 8 bases from J; bases unmatched to any gene: 7. The CDR3 region is CASSPRTSGVYEQFF. CDR3 DNA: TGTGCCAGCAGCCCACGGACTAGCGGGGTATATGAGCAGTTCTTC.

This clonotype was seen repeatedly, ten times or more. The junction shows a germline mismatch at one end, possibly a read error. V and J are TRBV7-7 and TRBJ2-1; 8 nucleotides agree with TRBD1. The CDR3 sequence is 13 residues long. From germline, CDR1 is SSHAT and CDR2 FNYEAQ (reference sequence). CDR3 in DNA: TGTGCTAGCAGCTTGCAGGGGGCAAATGAGCAGTTCTTC. As protein: CASSLQGANEQFF.

There are a few counts of this clonotype. J is TRBJ1-5 and V is TRBV20-1, with D hard to call. The CDR3 is made up of 13 amino acids. V was clipped by 3 bases and J by 3 bases, with 9 bases between them. The germline CDR1 and CDR2 sequences are DFQATT and SNEGSKA (reference sequence). The CDR3 loop reads CSARSANNQPQHF. The CDR3 region has the DNA TGCAGTGCTAGGTCGGCGAACAATCAGCCCCAGCATTTT.

This clonotype was picked up many times. The CDR3 is CSVGTGDTQYF. As DNA, the CDR3 is TGCAGCGTCGGAACCGGGGATACGCAGTATTTT. The V call is TRBV29-1, the J call TRBJ2-3; D uncertain. This CDR3 comprises 11 residues. V shed 6 bases and J shed 6 bases, with 10 bases lying between them. Germline values: CDR1 SQVTM, CDR2 ANQGSEA.

This clonotype was picked up a small number of times. The J gene is TRBJ2-1, the V gene TRBV7-2, with 9 bases fitting TRBD1. This CDR3 region has 17 residues. CDR1 and CDR2 (germline): SGHTA, FQGNSA. V lost 2 bases and J lost 4; bases outside the gene matches: 9. CDR3 amino acids: CASSLTQGAGFYNEQFF. The CDR3 DNA sequence: TGTGCCAGCAGCTTAACACAGGGGGCCGGGTTTTACAATGAGCAGTTCTTC. The full variable domain, in which reference TRBV7-2 and TRBJ2-1 provide the parts outside the CDR3, is GAGVSQSPSNKVTEKGKDVELRCDPISGHTALYWYRQSLGQGLEFLIYFQGNSAPDKSGLPSDRFSAERTGGSVSTLTIQRTQQEDSAVYLCASSLTQGAGFYNEQFFGPGTRLTVL.

The V gene is TRBV27, the J gene TRBJ2-7; 7 bases agree with TRBD1. The ends lost 2 bases at V and 2 bases at J; junction bases unmatched: 6. The germline V gene has CDR1 MNHEY and CDR2 SMNVEV (reference sequence). The CDR3 extends over 15 amino acids. CDR3 in DNA: TGTGCCAGCAGTTTAGGGGCAGGGGGAACCTACGAGCAGTACTTC. The encoded protein is CASSLGAGGTYEQYF.

This clonotype was counted at least ten times. V and J are TRBV20-1 and TRBJ2-7, with D perhaps assigned TRBD1 or TRBD2 (5 bases each). CDR1 DFQATT and CDR2 SNEGSKA come from the germline V gene (reference sequence). The CDR3 covers 13 residues. Deletions cut 3 bases from V and 5 bases from J, with 14 bases between. The CDR3: CSARGELGHEQYF. CDR3 DNA: TGCAGTGCTAGGGGGGAGCTTGGCCACGAGCAGTACTTC.